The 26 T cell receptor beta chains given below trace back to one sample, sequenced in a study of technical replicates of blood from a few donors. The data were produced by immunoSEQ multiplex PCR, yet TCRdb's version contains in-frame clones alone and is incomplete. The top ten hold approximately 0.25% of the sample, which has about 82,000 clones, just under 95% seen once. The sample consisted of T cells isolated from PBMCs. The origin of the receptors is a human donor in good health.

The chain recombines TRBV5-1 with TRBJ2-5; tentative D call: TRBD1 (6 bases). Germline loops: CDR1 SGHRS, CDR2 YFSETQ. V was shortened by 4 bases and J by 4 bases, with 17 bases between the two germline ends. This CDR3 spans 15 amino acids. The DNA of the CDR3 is TGCGCCAGCAGCCGGGATCGCCTCAGGGGAGAGACCCAGTACTTC. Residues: CASSRDRLRGETQYF.

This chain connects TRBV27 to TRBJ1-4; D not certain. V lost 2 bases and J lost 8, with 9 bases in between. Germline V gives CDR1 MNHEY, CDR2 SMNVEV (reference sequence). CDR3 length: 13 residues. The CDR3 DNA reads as TGTGCCAGCAGTTTAACAGCCTCAGAAAAACTGTTTTTT. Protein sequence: CASSLTASEKLFF. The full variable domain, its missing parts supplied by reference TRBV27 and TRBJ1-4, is EAQVTQNPRYLITVTGKKLTVTCSQNMNHEYMSWYRQDPGLGLRQIYYSMNVEVTDKGDVPEGYKVSRKEKRNFPLILESPSPNQTSLYFCASSLTASEKLFFGSGTQLSVL.

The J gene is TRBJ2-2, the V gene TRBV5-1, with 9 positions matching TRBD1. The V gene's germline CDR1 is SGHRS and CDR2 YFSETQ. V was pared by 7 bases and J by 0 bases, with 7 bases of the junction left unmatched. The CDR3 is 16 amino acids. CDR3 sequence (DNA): TGCGCCAGCGTACCACAGGGGGCCGCGAACACCGGGGAGCTGTTTTTT. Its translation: CASVPQGAANTGELFF.

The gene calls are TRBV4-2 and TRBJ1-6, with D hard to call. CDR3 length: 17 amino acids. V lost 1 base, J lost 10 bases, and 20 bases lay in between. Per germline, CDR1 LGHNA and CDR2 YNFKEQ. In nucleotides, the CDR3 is TGTGCCAGCAGCCAAGTCGGGGAAGGGAAAGCCTCATCACCCCTCCACTTT. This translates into CASSQVGEGKASSPLHF.

The CDR3 reads CASSLEGLRGSTYEQYF. The CDR3 bases are TGTGCCAGCAGCTTAGAGGGACTTCGGGGGTCCACCTACGAGCAGTACTTC. The chain has TRBV7-8 and TRBJ2-7; D perhaps matches TRBD2 (6 bases). This CDR3 is 17 amino acids long. The germline V gene encodes CDR1 SGHVS and CDR2 FQNEAQ. Trimming removed 1 base at V and 2 bases at J, with 18 bases between.

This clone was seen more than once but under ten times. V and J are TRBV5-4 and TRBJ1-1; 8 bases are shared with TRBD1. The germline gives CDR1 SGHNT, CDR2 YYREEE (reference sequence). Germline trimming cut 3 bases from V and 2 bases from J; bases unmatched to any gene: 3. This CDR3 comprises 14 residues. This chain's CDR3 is CASSSRGPNTEAFF. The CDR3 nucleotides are TGTGCCAGCAGCTCCAGGGGGCCTAACACTGAAGCTTTCTTT.

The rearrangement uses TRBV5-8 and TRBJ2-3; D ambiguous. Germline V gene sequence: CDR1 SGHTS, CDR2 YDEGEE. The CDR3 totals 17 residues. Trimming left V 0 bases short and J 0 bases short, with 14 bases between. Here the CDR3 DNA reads TGTGCCAGCAGCTTGGCGAAAAGTCTCGGTAGCACAGATACGCAGTATTTT. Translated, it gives CASSLAKSLGSTDTQYF.

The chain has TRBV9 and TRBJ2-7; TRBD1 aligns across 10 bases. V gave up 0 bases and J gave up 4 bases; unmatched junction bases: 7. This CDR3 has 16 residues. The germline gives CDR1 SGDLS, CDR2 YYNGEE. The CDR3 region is CASSVGPTGGPYEQYF. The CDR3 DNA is TGTGCCAGCAGCGTAGGTCCGACAGGGGGCCCATACGAGCAGTACTTC.

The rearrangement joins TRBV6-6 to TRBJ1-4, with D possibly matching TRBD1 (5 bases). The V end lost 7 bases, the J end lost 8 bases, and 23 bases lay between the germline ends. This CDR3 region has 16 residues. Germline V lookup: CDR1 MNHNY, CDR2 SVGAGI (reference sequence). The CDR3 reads CASTHGKGRGEEKLFF. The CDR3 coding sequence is TGTGCCAGCACCCACGGAAAGGGGCGCGGAGAAGAAAAACTGTTTTTT.

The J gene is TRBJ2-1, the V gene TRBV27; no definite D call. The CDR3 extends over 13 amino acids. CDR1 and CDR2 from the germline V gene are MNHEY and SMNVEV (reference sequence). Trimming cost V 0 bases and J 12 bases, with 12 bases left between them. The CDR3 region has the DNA TGTGCCAGCAGTTTATCACCCCATGAGCGGCAGTTCTTC. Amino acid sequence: CASSLSPHERQFF.

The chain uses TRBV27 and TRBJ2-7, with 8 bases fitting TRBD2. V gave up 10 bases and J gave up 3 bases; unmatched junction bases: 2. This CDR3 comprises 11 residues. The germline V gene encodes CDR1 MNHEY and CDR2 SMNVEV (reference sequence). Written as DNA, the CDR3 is TGTGCCACCGGGACTAGCTACGAGCAGTACTTC. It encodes CATGTSYEQYF.

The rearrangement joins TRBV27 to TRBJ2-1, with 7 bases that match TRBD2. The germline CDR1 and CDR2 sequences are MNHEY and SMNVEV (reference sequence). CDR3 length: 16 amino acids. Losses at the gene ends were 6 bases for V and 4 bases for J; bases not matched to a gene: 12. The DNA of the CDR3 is TGTGCCAGCAGCCACTCTGCGGGAGAGGGGTACAATGAGCAGTTCTTC. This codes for CASSHSAGEGYNEQFF.

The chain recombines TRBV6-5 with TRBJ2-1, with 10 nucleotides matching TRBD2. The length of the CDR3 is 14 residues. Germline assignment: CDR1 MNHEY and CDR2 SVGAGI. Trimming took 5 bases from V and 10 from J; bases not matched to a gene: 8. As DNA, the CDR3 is TGTGCCAGCAGTCTACTAGCGGGGCTCAGGGAGCAGTTCTTC. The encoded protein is CASSLLAGLREQFF.

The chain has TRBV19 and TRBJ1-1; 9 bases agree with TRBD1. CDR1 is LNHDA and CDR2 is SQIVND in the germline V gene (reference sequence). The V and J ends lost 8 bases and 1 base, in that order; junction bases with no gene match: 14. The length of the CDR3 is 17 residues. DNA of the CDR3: TGTGCCAGTGGACCCATCCTACAGGGGGCAAGGAACACTGAAGCTTTCTTT. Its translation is CASGPILQGARNTEAFF.

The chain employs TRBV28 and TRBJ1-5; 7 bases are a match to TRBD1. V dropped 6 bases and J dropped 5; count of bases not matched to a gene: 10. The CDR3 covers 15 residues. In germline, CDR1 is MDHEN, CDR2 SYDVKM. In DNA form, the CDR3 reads TGTGCCAGCAGCATAAGGACAGGAAACTATCAGCCCCAGCATTTT. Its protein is CASSIRTGNYQPQHF.

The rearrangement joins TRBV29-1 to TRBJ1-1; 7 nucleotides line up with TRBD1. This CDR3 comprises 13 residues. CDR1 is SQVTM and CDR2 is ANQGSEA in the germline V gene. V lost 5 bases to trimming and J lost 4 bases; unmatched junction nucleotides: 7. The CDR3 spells CSVRRQGITEAFF. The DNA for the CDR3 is TGCAGCGTTAGGAGACAGGGTATCACTGAAGCTTTCTTT.

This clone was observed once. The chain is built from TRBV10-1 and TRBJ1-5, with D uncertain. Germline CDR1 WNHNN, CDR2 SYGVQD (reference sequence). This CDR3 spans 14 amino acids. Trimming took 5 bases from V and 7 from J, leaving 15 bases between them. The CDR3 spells CASSSDGIEQPQHF. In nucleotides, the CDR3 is TGCGCCAGCAGTTCAGACGGGATTGAACAGCCCCAGCATTTT.

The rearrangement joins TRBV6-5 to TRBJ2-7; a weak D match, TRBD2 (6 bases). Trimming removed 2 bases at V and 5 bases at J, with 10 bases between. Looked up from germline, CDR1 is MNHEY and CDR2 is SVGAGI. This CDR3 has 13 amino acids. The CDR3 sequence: CASSYVGGHEQYF. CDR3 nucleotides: TGTGCCAGCAGTTACGTGGGAGGCCACGAGCAGTACTTC.

CDR3 nucleotide sequence: TGCGCCAGCAGCTTGGACCGGGGGGGTCCCACCGGGGAGCTGTTTTTT. It codes for CASSLDRGGPTGELFF. The chain recombines TRBV5-1 with TRBJ2-2; 8 bases map to TRBD2. The CDR3 extends over 16 amino acids. V lost 0 bases and J lost 4; bases outside the gene matches: 5. Germline V gene sequence: CDR1 SGHRS, CDR2 YFSETQ.

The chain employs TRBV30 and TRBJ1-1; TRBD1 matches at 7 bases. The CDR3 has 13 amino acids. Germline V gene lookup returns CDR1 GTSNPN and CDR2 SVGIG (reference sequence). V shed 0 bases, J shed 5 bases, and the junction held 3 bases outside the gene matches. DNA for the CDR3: TGTGCCTGGAGTGTAGACAGGGATACTGAAGCTTTCTTT. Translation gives CAWSVDRDTEAFF.

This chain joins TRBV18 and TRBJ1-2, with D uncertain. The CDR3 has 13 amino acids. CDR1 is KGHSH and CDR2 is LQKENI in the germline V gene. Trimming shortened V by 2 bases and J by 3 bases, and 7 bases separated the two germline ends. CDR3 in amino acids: CASSPESHYGYTF. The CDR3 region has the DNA TGTGCCAGCTCACCAGAGAGTCACTATGGCTACACCTTC. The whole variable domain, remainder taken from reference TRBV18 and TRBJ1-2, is NAGVMQNPRHLVRRRGQEARLRCSPMKGHSHVYWYRQLPEEGLKFMVYLQKENIIDESGMPKERFSAEFPKEGPSILRIQQVVRGDSAAYFCASSPESHYGYTFGSGTRLTVV.

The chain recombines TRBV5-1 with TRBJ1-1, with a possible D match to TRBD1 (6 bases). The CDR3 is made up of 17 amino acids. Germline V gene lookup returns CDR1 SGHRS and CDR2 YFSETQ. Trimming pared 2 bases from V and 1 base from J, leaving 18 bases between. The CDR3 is CASSFEGTRGTNTEAFF. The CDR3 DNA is TGCGCCAGCAGCTTTGAAGGGACAAGGGGGACGAACACTGAAGCTTTCTTT.

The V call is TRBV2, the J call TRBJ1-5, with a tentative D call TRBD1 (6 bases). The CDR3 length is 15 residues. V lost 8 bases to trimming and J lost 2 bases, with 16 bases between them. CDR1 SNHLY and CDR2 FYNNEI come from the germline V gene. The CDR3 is CASGGGEYGNQPQHF. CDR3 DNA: TGTGCCAGCGGTGGGGGCGAATACGGCAATCAGCCCCAGCATTTT.

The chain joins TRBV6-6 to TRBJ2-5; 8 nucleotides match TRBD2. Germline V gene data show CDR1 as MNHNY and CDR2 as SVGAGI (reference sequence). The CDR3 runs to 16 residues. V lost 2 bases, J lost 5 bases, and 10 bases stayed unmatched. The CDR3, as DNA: TGTGCCAGCAGTTACGATCGAGCGGGAGCTGGGGAGACCCAGTACTTC. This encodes CASSYDRAGAGETQYF.

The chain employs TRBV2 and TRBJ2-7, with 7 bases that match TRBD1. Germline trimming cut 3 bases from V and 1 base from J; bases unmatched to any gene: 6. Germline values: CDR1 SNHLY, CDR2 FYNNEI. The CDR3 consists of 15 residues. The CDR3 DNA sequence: TGTGCCAGCAGTGAGAGGACAGGCTCATCCTACGAGCAGTACTTC. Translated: CASSERTGSSYEQYF.

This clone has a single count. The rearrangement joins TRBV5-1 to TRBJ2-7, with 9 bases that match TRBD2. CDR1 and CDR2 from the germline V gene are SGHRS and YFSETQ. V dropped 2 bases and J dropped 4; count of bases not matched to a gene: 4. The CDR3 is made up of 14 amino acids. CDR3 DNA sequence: TGCGCCAGCAGCTTCAGCGGGGGGCCTTACGAGCAGTACTTC. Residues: CASSFSGGPYEQYF. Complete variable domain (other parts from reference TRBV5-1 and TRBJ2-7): KAGVTQTPRYLIKTRGQQVTLSCSPISGHRSVSWYQQTPGQGLQFLFEYFSETQRNKGNFPGRFSGRQFSNSRSEMNVSTLELGDSALYLCASSFSGGPYEQYFGPGTRLTVT.